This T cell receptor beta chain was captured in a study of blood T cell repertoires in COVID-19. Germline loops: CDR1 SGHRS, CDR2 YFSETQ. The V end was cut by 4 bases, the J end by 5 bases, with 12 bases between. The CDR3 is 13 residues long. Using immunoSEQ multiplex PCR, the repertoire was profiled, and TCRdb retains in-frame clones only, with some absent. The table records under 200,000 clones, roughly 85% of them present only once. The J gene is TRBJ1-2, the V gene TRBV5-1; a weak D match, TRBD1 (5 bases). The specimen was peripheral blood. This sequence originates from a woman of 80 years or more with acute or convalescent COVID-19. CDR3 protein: CASSDGTAYGYTF. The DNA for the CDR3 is TGCGCCAGCAGCGACGGGACTGCGTATGGCTACACCTTC.